This T cell receptor (beta chain) was identified during a study of cytomegalovirus exposure and HLA in healthy donors. This CDR3 comprises 14 residues. CDR1 and CDR2 from the germline V gene are SGHRS and YFSETQ. The V end lost 0 bases, the J end lost 1 base, and 7 bases lay between the germline ends. This PCR relied on a set of 60 Vbeta primers and 13 Jbeta primers. The protocol was immunoSEQ multiplex PCR, while the TCRdb copy is restricted to in-frame clones and leaves out a portion. The table records roughly 150,000 clones, roughly 70% of them present only once. The V and J genes are TRBV5-1 and TRBJ1-1; no reliable D call. The specimen sequenced was PBMCs. This receptor was taken from a woman aged 60-70 years in good health and CMV-seropositive. CDR3 DNA: TGCGCCAGCAGCTTGGGTCCGGGGAACACTGAAGCTTTCTTT. Protein sequence: CASSLGPGNTEAFF. Based on the CDR3 plus reference TRBV5-1 and TRBJ1-1, the full variable domain is KAGVTQTPRYLIKTRGQQVTLSCSPISGHRSVSWYQQTPGQGLQFLFEYFSETQRNKGNFPGRFSGRQFSNSRSEMNVSTLELGDSALYLCASSLGPGNTEAFFGQGTRLTVV.